This TCR beta chain was sequenced in a study of control samples from healthy donors and cancer patients. V trimming: 6 bases; J trimming: 6 bases; junction bases outside the gene matches: 7. This CDR3 has 14 amino acids. Per germline, CDR1 MNHEY and CDR2 SVGAGI. Some clones are missing from TCRdb's copy, which holds only in-frame ones; the method was immunoSEQ multiplex PCR. The data contain roughly 450,000 clones, over 75% of them seen just once; the ten biggest clones take up about 6.3%. The sequence derives from a man aged 35-49 years with head and neck cancer. Sequenced input: PBMCs. The rearrangement links TRBV6-5 to TRBJ1-2; 10 bases agree with TRBD1. The CDR3 DNA reads as TGTGCCAGCAGCCTCAGACAGGGGGCTGATGGCTACACCTTC. Translating gives CASSLRQGADGYTF.